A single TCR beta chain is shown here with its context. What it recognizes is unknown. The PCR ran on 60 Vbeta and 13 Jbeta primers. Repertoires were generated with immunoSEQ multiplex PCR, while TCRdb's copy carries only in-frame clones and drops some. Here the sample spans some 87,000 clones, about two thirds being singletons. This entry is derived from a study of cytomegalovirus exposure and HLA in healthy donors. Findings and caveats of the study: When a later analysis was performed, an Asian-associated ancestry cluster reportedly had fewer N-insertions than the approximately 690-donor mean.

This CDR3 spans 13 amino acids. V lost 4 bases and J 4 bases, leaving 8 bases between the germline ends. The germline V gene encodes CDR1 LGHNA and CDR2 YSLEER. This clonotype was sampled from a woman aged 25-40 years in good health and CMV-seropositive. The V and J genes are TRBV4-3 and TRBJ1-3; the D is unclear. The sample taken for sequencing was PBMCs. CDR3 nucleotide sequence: TGCGCCAGCAGCCCGACATCAGGAAACACCATATATTTT. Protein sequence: CASSPTSGNTIYF.